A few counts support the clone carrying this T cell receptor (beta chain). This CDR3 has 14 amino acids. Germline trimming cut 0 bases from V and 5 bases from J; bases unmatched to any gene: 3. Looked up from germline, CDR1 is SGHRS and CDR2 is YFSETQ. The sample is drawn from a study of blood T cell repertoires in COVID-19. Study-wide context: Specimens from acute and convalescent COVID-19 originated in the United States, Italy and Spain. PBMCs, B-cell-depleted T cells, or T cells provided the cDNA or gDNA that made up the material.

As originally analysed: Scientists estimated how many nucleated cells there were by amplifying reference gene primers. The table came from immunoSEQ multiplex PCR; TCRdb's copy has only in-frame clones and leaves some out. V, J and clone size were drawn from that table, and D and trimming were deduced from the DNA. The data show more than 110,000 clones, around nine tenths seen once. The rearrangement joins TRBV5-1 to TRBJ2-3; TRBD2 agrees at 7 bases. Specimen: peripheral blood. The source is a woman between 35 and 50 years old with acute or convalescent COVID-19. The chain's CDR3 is CASSLGGGVDTQYF. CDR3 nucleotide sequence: TGCGCCAGCAGCTTGGGCGGGGGTGTAGATACGCAGTATTTT.